This TCR beta chain was captured in a study of control samples from healthy donors and cancer patients. Germline values: CDR1 MDHEN, CDR2 SYDVKM. Trimming left V 10 bases short and J 15 bases short, with 19 bases between. CDR3 length: 11 amino acids. Sequencing used immunoSEQ multiplex PCR; TCRdb keeps in-frame clones, though not all of them. Here the sample spans some 130,000 clones, approximately 94% being singletons. This sequence joins TRBV28 and TRBJ2-1; possibly TRBD1 or TRBD2 for D (5 bases each). The sequence was obtained from a man aged 25 to 40 in good health. Sequencing was performed on blood. The CDR3 reads CATELRDRPFF. CDR3 coding DNA: TGTGCCACCGAGCTCCGGGACCGTCCGTTCTTC.